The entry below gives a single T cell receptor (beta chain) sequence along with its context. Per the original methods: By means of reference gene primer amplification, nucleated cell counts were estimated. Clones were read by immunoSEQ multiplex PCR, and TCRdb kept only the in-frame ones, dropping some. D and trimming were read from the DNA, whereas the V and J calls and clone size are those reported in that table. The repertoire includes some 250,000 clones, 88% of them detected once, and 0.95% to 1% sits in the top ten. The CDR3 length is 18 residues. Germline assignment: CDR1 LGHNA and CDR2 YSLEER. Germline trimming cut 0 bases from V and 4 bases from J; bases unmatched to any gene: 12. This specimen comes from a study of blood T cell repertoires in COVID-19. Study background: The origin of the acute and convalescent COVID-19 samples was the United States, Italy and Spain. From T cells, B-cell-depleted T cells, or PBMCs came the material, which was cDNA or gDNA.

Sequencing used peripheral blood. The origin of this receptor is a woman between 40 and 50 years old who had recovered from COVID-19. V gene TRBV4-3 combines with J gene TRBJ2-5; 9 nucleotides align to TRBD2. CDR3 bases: TGCGCCAGCAGCCAAGATGGGCAACTAGCGGGCCCTGTAGAGACCCAGTACTTC. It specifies CASSQDGQLAGPVETQYF.